Listed below are T cell receptor beta chains from one sample, sequenced in a study of early T cells in non-severe SARS-CoV-2 infection. One entry per CDR3 protein, called by TCRdb with MiXCR from the 5' RACE reads. The sample contains roughly 88,000 distinct CDR3 sequences, around 13% of which appear only once. The sample comprised whole blood. These receptors came from an adult who was a healthcare worker with PCR-confirmed SARS-CoV-2 infection or an uninfected control (not recorded which). Both conserved end residues are part of each CDR3. D genes are given only for firm matches.

>-|TRBV4-3|TRBJ1-1
CASSQAQRNTEAFF
>-|TRBV11-1|TRBJ2-7
CASTVDGYEQYF
>-|TRBV6-6|TRBJ2-3
CATSGADTQYF
>-|TRBV28|TRBJ1-2
CASSLGVGGYTF
>TRBD1|TRBV9|TRBJ2-1
CASSVAPFRTGSPDEQFF
>-|TRBV7-7|TRBJ2-7
CASSLVPSYEQYF
>-|TRBV7-9|TRBJ1-4
CASSSTGMTNEKLFF
>-|TRBV7-2|TRBJ2-1
CASSLEQARYEQFF
>-|TRBV5-1|TRBJ2-7
CASSRTGEVRYEQYF
>-|TRBV5-1|TRBJ1-1
CASSPDWDTEAFF
>-|TRBV20-1|TRBJ2-7
CSAFHNEQYF
>-|TRBV10-3|TRBJ2-7
CAISERQNEQYF
>TRBD1|TRBV28|TRBJ1-3
CASSYQQGNGNTIYF
>-|TRBV4-1|TRBJ1-2
CASSQDYRDLNYGYTF
>TRBD1|TRBV28|TRBJ2-1
CASSYPGQGPYNEQFF
>-|TRBV19|TRBJ1-5
CASSIDRTGNQPQHF
>-|TRBV10-3|TRBJ2-7
CAITTGTGYEQYF
>TRBD2|TRBV4-1|TRBJ2-5
CASSPRGAGGQETQYF
>TRBD1|TRBV7-9|TRBJ2-7
CASSFAGGRYEQYF
>-|TRBV28|TRBJ1-2
CASSFDGQGYTF
>-|TRBV20-1|TRBJ2-5
CSARDGTIQGETQYF
>TRBD2|TRBV20-1|TRBJ2-1
CSALPIKRGVSYNEQFF
>-|TRBV7-3|TRBJ1-1
CASSRLGYTEAFF
>-|TRBV11-3|TRBJ2-1
CASSLNGPSSYNEQFF
>-|TRBV3-1|TRBJ1-3
CASSQGARTGNTIYF
>-|TRBV27|TRBJ2-3
CASSLETDITDTQYF
>TRBD1|TRBV6-5|TRBJ1-1
CASTGDGQGAFF
>-|TRBV11-2|TRBJ1-6
CASRGTGFGSPLHF
>-|TRBV7-9|TRBJ2-3
CASSPPGSTDTQYF
>-|TRBV7-9|TRBJ1-1
CASSLGGAKTEAFF
>-|TRBV20-1|TRBJ2-5
CSARGLRQETQYF
>-|TRBV5-6|TRBJ1-5
CASSFRGSKANQPQHF
>-|TRBV21-1|TRBJ1-1
CASSPPRRVDAFF
>TRBD1|TRBV18|TRBJ2-7
CASSPRDRVTDEQYF
>-|TRBV7-6|TRBJ2-5
CASSFGRAETQYF
>-|TRBV6-2/TRBV6-3|TRBJ2-4
CASSLWGAKNIQYF
>TRBD1|TRBV29-1|TRBJ1-1
CSVKTTGGTEAFF
>-|TRBV11-2|TRBJ2-5
CASSFLGGIGTKETQYF
>-|TRBV7-2|TRBJ2-7
CASSKEVGMGQYEQYF
>TRBD1|TRBV7-9|TRBJ2-7
CASSLRQGASYEQYF
>TRBD2|TRBV5-1|TRBJ2-5
CASTLTSGGAETQYF
>-|TRBV24-1|TRBJ1-1
CATRWGLTGEAFF
>-|TRBV10-1|TRBJ1-1
CASSVGQGMNTEAFF
>TRBD2|TRBV28|TRBJ2-3
CASSLWKLADDTDTQYF
>-|TRBV11-2|TRBJ2-3
CASSSGTQYF
>-|TRBV7-6|TRBJ2-6
CASTRRAGANVLTF
>-|TRBV7-2|TRBJ1-1
CASSLVSAVTMNTEAFF
>TRBD1|TRBV12-3/TRBV12-4|TRBJ2-2
CASGTVPNTGELFF
>-|TRBV4-1|TRBJ1-6
CASMGYFSYNSPLHF
>-|TRBV9|TRBJ2-7
CASSSRPGRYEQYF
>-|TRBV29-1|TRBJ2-3
CSVDVIAGDTQYF
>-|TRBV27|TRBJ1-3
CASRSLGNTIYF
>TRBD1|TRBV18|TRBJ1-1
CASSPLAGGVNTEAFF
>TRBD2|TRBV6-2/TRBV6-3|TRBJ2-1
CASSSPLAGDFHNEQFF
>TRBD1|TRBV28|TRBJ1-4
CASSLNRGATNEKLFF
>-|TRBV29-1|TRBJ2-3
CSVDGQGFTDTQYF
>TRBD1|TRBV7-9|TRBJ1-2
CASSLYQGAGDYGYTF
>-|TRBV10-3|TRBJ1-6
CAISEKGPYNSPLHF
>-|TRBV6-1|TRBJ1-6
CASHRDLGAPLHF